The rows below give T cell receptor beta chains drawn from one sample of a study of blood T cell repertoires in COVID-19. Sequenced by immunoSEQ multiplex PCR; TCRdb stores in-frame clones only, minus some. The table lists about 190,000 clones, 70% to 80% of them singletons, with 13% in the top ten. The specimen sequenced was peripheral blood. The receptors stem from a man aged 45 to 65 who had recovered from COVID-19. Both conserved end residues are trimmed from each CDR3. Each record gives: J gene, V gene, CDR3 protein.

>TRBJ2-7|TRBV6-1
ASSETGAYEQY
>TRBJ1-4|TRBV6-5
ASRRSGVANEKLF
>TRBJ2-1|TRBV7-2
ASSFPGGRSYNEQF
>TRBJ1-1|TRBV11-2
ASSYPRQGTEAF
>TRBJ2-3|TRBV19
ASRNDREADTQY
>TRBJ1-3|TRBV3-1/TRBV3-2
ASSQVGGDGNTIY
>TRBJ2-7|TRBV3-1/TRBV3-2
ASSPLLRGPLYEQY
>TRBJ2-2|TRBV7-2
ASGLSLGTGGGAGELF
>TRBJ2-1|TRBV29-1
SVEDPPGGHNEQF
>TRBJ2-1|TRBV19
ASSIDPRASGRSYNEQF
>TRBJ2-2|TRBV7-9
ASSPGTGAGELF
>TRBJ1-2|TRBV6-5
ASSPPGGYHYGYT
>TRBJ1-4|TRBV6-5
ANREKDRDEKLF
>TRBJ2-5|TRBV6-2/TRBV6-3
ASSYDRILQETQY
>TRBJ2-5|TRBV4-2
ASSRPGLARKGVGTQY
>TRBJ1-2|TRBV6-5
ASRSPGHFNYGYT
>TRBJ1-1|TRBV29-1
SVSTGMNTEAF
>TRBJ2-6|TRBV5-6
ASSADPLGAGANVLT
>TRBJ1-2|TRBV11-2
ASSLRRGKGYGYT
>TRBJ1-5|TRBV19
ASSMTGGQPQH
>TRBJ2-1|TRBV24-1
ATSDPGTGGKDEQF
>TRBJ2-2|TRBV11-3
ASSEDPGRTGELF
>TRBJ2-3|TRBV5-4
ASSSGTSGSPSTDTQY
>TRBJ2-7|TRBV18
ASSPPQGSVEQY
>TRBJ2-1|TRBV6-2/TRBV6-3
ASSTRTSGRGEQF
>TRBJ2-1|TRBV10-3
AISDPTSGIGNEQF
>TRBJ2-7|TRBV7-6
ASSLAYFSYEQY
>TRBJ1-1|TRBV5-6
ASSWGRFSVDTEAF
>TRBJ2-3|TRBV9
ASSARTSGNTDTQY
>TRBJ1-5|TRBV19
ASAAGGAGNQPQH
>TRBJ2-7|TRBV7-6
ASSLGVSGYEQY
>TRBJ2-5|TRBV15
ATSTGTRETQY
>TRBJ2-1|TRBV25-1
ASSEGPGTGVLDEQF
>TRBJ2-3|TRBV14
ASSRETGGSVPSTDTQY
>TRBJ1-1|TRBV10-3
AINRQGMNTEAF
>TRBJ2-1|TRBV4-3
ASSPIWTSPSNEQF
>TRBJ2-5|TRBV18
ASQPGGRERETQY
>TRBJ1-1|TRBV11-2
ASSRGGFNTEAF
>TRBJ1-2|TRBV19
ASSMGSNRGGYGYT
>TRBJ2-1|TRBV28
ASLSAGAGGHREQF
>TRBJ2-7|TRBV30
AWSRTGREQY
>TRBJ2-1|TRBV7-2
ASSPTTGLGEQF
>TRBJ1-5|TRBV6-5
ASSYSEGQPQH
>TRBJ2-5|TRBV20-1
SASPSGTTQY
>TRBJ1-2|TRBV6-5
ASRTGQGVGGYT
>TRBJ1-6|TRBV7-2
ASSPLSSPLH
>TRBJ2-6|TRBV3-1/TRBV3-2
ASSSQPPTFSGANVLT
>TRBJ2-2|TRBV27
ASSLFPRAGELF
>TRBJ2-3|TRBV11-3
ASSPRTGGLTDTQY
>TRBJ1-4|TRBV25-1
ASSGWTADEKLF
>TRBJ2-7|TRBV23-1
ASRAGTSAIYEQY
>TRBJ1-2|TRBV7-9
ASSLPDYGYT
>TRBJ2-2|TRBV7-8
ASSLDQGANTGELF
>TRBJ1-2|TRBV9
ASSPAIGGTRGYT
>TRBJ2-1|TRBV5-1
ASSLVAGSLDNEQF
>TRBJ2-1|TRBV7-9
ASRVAVINNEQF
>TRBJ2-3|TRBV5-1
ASQGARTDTQY